This TCR beta chain was documented in a study of technical replicates of blood from several donors. Assay: immunoSEQ multiplex PCR; the TCRdb copy retains only in-frame clones and omits some. The sample comprises tens of thousands of clones, approximately 97% of which are singletons, and 0.2% rests with the top ten. In germline, CDR1 is MNHEY, CDR2 SVGAGI. The junction had 4 bases not matched to a gene; V was cut back by 2 bases and J by 6 bases. This CDR3 spans 15 amino acids. The sequencing input was T cells isolated from PBMCs. This sequence originates from a human donor in good health. J is TRBJ2-2 and V is TRBV6-5, with 9 bases fitting TRBD1. Here the CDR3 reads CASSYGTGGSGELFF. CDR3 nucleotides: TGTGCCAGCAGTTACGGTACAGGGGGCTCCGGGGAGCTGTTTTTT.